These T cell receptor beta chains were read from a single sample in a study of control samples from healthy donors and cancer patients. Generated by immunoSEQ multiplex PCR, the TCRdb table keeps only in-frame clones and is missing some. Found here are tens of thousands of clones, roughly 85% of them singletons; the top ten hold roughly 6%. Sequencing was carried out using blood. The receptors here all came from a man aged 35 to 55 in good health. The CDR3 runs from the conserved cysteine through the conserved F or W. Fields, in order: J gene, V gene, clone size, D gene, CDR3 DNA, CDR3 protein. The D gene is left open where the match is weak. Not every row has a clone size; where given, it reads once, few, many or a size class.

TRBJ2-2 | TRBV6-4 | . | . | TGTGCCAGCAGTGACTCGAGGGAGGACACCGGGGAGCTGTTTTTT | CASSDSREDTGELFF
TRBJ2-7 | TRBV7-2 | . | . | TGTGCCAGCAGCTGGGCGGGGGCGCGGGAGCAGTACTTC | CASSWAGAREQYF
TRBJ2-7 | TRBV9 | . | . | TGTGCCAGCAGCGTAGCTCCAGGACAGCCGGCCTACGAGCAGTACTTC | CASSVAPGQPAYEQYF
TRBJ1-2 | TRBV7-8 | . | TRBD1 | TGTGCCAGCAGCTTATTAAGAACCCCGGACAGGGAAGGCTATGGCTACACCTTC | CASSLLRTPDREGYGYTF
TRBJ1-1 | TRBV5-1 | . | TRBD1 | TGCGCCAGCAGCCAACAGGGGGCTGGGAACACTGAAGCTTTCTTT | CASSQQGAGNTEAFF
TRBJ2-1 | TRBV6-5 | . | . | TGTGCCAGCAGTTACCAGATGGGAAATGAGCAGTTCTTC | CASSYQMGNEQFF
TRBJ2-1 | TRBV6-5 | . | . | TGTGCCAGCAGAAAAACTTCATATGAGCAGTTCTTC | CASRKTSYEQFF
TRBJ2-3 | TRBV21-1 | . | . | TGTGCCAGCAGCAAAGTTAACGCGGAAGATAGCACAGATACGCAGTATTTT | CASSKVNAEDSTDTQYF
TRBJ1-2 | TRBV4-3 | . | TRBD1 | TGCGCCAGCAGCCAGGACAGGGGCACGAACTATGGCTACACCTTC | CASSQDRGTNYGYTF
TRBJ2-1 | TRBV28 | . | TRBD2 | TGTGCCAGCAGTCTCCCTGGGGGGGAGGTAGGTCACAATGAGCAGTTCTTC | CASSLPGGEVGHNEQFF
TRBJ2-7 | TRBV7-9 | few | . | TGTGCCAGCAGCCTAGGGCAGCTCGAGCAGTACTTC | CASSLGQLEQYF
TRBJ1-1 | TRBV27 | . | . | TGTGCCAGCAGTTCCAATGGAGGTCCTGAAGCTTTCTTT | CASSSNGGPEAFF
TRBJ2-7 | TRBV6-5 | . | TRBD2 | TGTGCCAGCAGTTACTTACTAGCGGGGGGTAGACGGGAGCAGTACTTC | CASSYLLAGGRREQYF
TRBJ2-2 | TRBV6-5 | . | . | TGTGCCACTCGAAGTGAGGGAAGCACCGGGGAGCTGTTTTTT | CATRSEGSTGELFF
TRBJ2-7 | TRBV5-6 | . | . | TGTGCCAGCAGCTTGACTAACCGGGACCACGAGCAGTACTTC | CASSLTNRDHEQYF
TRBJ1-2 | TRBV24-1 | . | . | TGTGCCACCAGTGGTCCCTCCCCGGGGGCTCCTAACTATGGCTACACCTTC | CATSGPSPGAPNYGYTF
TRBJ1-2 | TRBV19 | . | . | TGTGCCAGTAGTTTGACAGTGGACTATGGCTACACCTTC | CASSLTVDYGYTF
TRBJ1-1 | TRBV28 | . | . | TGTGCCAGCAGTTGGATCCGGGGAGGCACTGAAGCTTTCTTT | CASSWIRGGTEAFF
TRBJ1-6 | TRBV2 | . | . | TGTGCCAGCGTCCGGGACAATAATTCACCCCTCCACTTT | CASVRDNNSPLHF
TRBJ2-1 | TRBV11-3 | . | . | TGTGCCAGCAGCTTAGACCGAATAGCGTACAATGAGCAGTTCTTC | CASSLDRIAYNEQFF
TRBJ1-4 | TRBV6-5 | . | . | TGTGCCAGCAGTTCCTTACCAGGGGTTGGGGAAAAACTGTTTTTT | CASSSLPGVGEKLFF
TRBJ2-3 | TRBV3-1/TRBV3-2 | . | . | TGTGCCAGCAGCCAGCTCAAACGGGGGCGGCCCACAGATACGCAGTATTTT | CASSQLKRGRPTDTQYF
TRBJ2-3 | TRBV28 | . | . | TGTGCCAGCAGTCTTAGGAGAGTTACGCAGTATTTT | CASSLRRVTQYF
TRBJ1-2 | TRBV19 | . | . | TGTGCCAGTAGTTCCCGCTCCGGGACCGATGTCTATGGCTACACCTTC | CASSSRSGTDVYGYTF
TRBJ2-4 | TRBV11-2 | . | . | TGTGCCAGCAGATCAGGGGGGCGAGGGGCCAAAAACATTCAGTACTTC | CASRSGGRGAKNIQYF
TRBJ1-5 | TRBV27 | . | . | TGTGCCAGCAGCCGTTATAGCAATCAGCCCCAGCATTTT | CASSRYSNQPQHF
TRBJ1-6 | TRBV6-6 | . | TRBD1 | TGTGCCAGCAGCCCTTCTGGGACAGGGATTAATTCACCCCTCCACTTT | CASSPSGTGINSPLHF
TRBJ1-5 | TRBV5-8 | once | . | TGTGCCAGCAGATCGGGGATTGGAAGCAATCAGCCCCAGCATTTT | CASRSGIGSNQPQHF
TRBJ2-3 | TRBV9 | . | TRBD2 | TGTGCCAGCAGCGCCCGAACTAGCGGTACCACAGATACGCAGTATTTT | CASSARTSGTTDTQYF
TRBJ2-3 | TRBV4-2 | . | . | TGTGCCAGCAGCCAAGATCCTCCAGGGAGAAGCACAGATACGCAGTATTTT | CASSQDPPGRSTDTQYF
TRBJ2-5 | TRBV7-6 | . | . | TGTGCCAGCAGCTTAGGAGTTCGGGGCTTAAGGGAGACCCAGTACTTC | CASSLGVRGLRETQYF
TRBJ1-5 | TRBV2 | . | . | TGTGCCAGCAGTCCTATGGGGAATCAGCCCCAGCATTTT | CASSPMGNQPQHF
TRBJ2-1 | TRBV14 | . | TRBD1 | TGTGCCAGCAGCTCCGACAGGGTACGGCAGTTCTTC | CASSSDRVRQFF
TRBJ1-2 | TRBV10-3 | once | . | TGTGCCATCAGTGGTGGGGGGATGAGTGGCTACACCTTC | CAISGGGMSGYTF
TRBJ2-5 | TRBV11-2 | few | TRBD2 | TGTGCCAGCAGCTTCCGGGGGGGGAGAGAGACCCAGTACTTC | CASSFRGGRETQYF
TRBJ2-2 | TRBV5-5 | . | TRBD1 | TGTGCCAGCAGCTTGGCCGTGGGCAGGGGGCAAACCGGGGAGCTGTTTTTT | CASSLAVGRGQTGELFF
TRBJ2-7 | TRBV5-4 | . | . | TGTGCCAGCAGCTTGTCAGGGTACGAGCAGTACTTC | CASSLSGYEQYF
TRBJ2-3 | TRBV24-1 | . | . | TGTGCCACCAGTGATACAAAGGATACAGATACGCAGTATTTT | CATSDTKDTDTQYF
TRBJ2-7 | TRBV5-4 | . | TRBD1 | TGTGCCAGCAGCTTAGTGGGACAGGGGGCATACGAGCAGTACTTC | CASSLVGQGAYEQYF